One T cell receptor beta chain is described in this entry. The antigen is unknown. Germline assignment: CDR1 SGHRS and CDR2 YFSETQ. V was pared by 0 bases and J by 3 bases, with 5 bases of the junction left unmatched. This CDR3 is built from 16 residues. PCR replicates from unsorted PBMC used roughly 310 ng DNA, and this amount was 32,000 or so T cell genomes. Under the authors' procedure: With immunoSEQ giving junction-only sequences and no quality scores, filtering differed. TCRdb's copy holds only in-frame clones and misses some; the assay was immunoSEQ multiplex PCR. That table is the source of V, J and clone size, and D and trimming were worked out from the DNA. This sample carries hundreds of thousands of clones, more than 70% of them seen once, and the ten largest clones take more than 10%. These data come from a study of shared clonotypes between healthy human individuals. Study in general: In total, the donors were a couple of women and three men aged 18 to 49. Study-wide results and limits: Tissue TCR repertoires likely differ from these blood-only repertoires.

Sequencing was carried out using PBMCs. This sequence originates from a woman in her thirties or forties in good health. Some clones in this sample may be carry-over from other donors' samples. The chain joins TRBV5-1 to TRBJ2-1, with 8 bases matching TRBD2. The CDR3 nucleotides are TGCGCCAGCAGCTTGGCGGTTCTAGCGGGCTACAATGAGCAGTTCTTC. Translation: CASSLAVLAGYNEQFF.